This T cell receptor (beta chain) is from a study of T cells after posttransplantation cyclophosphamide. Regarding this clone: Its specificity is unknown.

Methotrexate plus calcineurin inhibitor accompanied controls' myeloablative marrow transplants; sampling was 1 year later. Germline CDR1 and CDR2: LGHNA and YNFKEQ. This CDR3 region has 15 residues. Trimming cost V 1 base and J 0 bases; bases outside gene matches: 2. Study-wide points: TRB clonality was highly associated with recipient CMV seropositivity and reactivation. Skin or GI-infiltrating T cells shared few TRB sequences with blood.

Some clones are missing from TCRdb's copy, which holds only in-frame ones; the method was immunoSEQ multiplex PCR. The sample holds around 16,000 clones, around 82% seen once. Sequences were derived from PBMCs, sampled approximately 370 days after allogeneic stem cell transplant with calcineurin inhibitor and methotrexate. The chain couples TRBV4-2 to TRBJ2-5; 7 nucleotides agree with TRBD1. The clonotype comes from a young adult male patient who received an allogeneic stem cell transplant from a related donor, was CMV-positive, and had no GVHD. The graft donor may be the source of some T cells. CDR3 coding DNA: TGTGCCAGCAGCCAAGTTGACAGGGACCAAGAGACCCAGTACTTC. Translating gives CASSQVDRDQETQYF.